The 24 T cell receptor beta chains in this list originate from one sample, sequenced in a study of CD8 T cells in ankylosing spondylitis. Whole-study findings and limits: A TCR beta motif of seven or eight highly homologous variants appeared characteristic of ankylosing spondylitis blood.

TCRdb passed the 5' RACE reads through MiXCR, listing each CDR3 protein once. This table holds about 330,000 distinct CDR3 sequences, roughly 8% found once. Their target antigens are unknown. The material sequenced was blood, either unsorted or a sorted T cell fraction (not recorded which). The source is a male donor with ankylosing spondylitis.

The chain combines TRBV4-1 with TRBJ1-2; no firm D call. The CDR3 is 15 residues long. Germline V gene sequence: CDR1 MGHRA, CDR2 YSYEKL. Trimming stripped 0 bases from V and 0 bases from J, with 8 bases between. The CDR3 sequence: CASSQDPVPNYGYTF. DNA for the CDR3: TGCGCCAGCAGCCAAGATCCGGTTCCTAACTATGGCTACACCTTC.

The V and J genes are TRBV20-1 and TRBJ2-1; 13 nucleotides align to TRBD2. This CDR3 spans 17 amino acids. From germline, CDR1 is DFQATT and CDR2 SNEGSKA (reference sequence). Trimming cost V 0 bases and J 9 bases; bases outside gene matches: 11. The CDR3 region has the DNA TGCAGTGCTAGAGATTGGCTCGGGACTAGCGGGATATTTGAGCAGTTCTTC. It encodes CSARDWLGTSGIFEQFF.

Only a few counts were recorded for this clonotype. The chain couples TRBV27 to TRBJ1-6; D gene ambiguous. Trimming took off 5 bases at V and 1 base at J, with 12 bases between the two ends. Germline CDR1 MNHEY, CDR2 SMNVEV (reference sequence). CDR3 size: 16 residues. The CDR3, as DNA: TGTGCCAGCAGTGACCTGACTTGGTCCTATAATTCACCCCTCCACTTT. This translates into CASSDLTWSYNSPLHF.

This chain uses TRBV5-1 with TRBJ2-5, with 8 bases fitting TRBD2. Trimming removed 4 bases from V and 1 base from J; junction bases left unmatched: 6. Looked up from germline, CDR1 is SGHRS and CDR2 is YFSETQ. The CDR3 is made up of 15 amino acids. The DNA for the CDR3 is TGCGCCAGCAGCCCCCTTGCGGGGGGCCAAGAGACCCAGTACTTC. It yields the protein CASSPLAGGQETQYF.

In this sample, this clonotype turned up many times. The rearrangement uses TRBV29-1 and TRBJ2-2; D gene uncertain. Trimming cost V 4 bases and J 2 bases, with 8 bases left between them. The CDR3 loop spans 13 amino acids. The germline CDR1 and CDR2 sequences are SQVTM and ANQGSEA. Written as DNA, the CDR3 is TGCAGCGTTGGTACTCTTAACACCGGGGAGCTGTTTTTT. It specifies CSVGTLNTGELFF.

This clonotype was seen repeatedly, ten times or more. The rearrangement links TRBV11-2 to TRBJ1-1, with a possible D match to TRBD1 (6 bases). Deletions cut 3 bases from V and 4 bases from J, with 15 bases between. Germline V gene sequence: CDR1 SGHAT, CDR2 FQNNGV. This CDR3 spans 15 amino acids. The DNA for the CDR3 is TGTGCCAGCAGCTTGCAAGGGGGTAGAGGCACTGAAGCTTTCTTT. The encoded protein is CASSLQGGRGTEAFF.

This clonotype was detected only a few times. The rearrangement links TRBV5-6 to TRBJ2-1, with 11 bases fitting TRBD2. The V segment lost 3 bases and the J segment 9 bases; nucleotides outside the gene matches: 11. The CDR3 totals 16 residues. Germline CDR1 reads SGHDT; CDR2 reads YYEEEE. CDR3 DNA: TGTGCCAGCAGCTGGGGTGGGCTAGCGGGAGGAGGTGAGCAGTTCTTC. This codes for CASSWGGLAGGGEQFF.

The J gene is TRBJ1-3, the V gene TRBV7-9; D remains ambiguous. V lost 3 bases to trimming and J lost 3 bases, with 9 bases between them. This CDR3 has 14 residues. Germline CDR1 reads SEHNR; CDR2 reads FQNEAQ (reference sequence). The CDR3 DNA reads TGTGCCAGCAGCTTGACTGATAATGGAAACACCATATATTTT. It translates to CASSLTDNGNTIYF.

This clonotype was counted at least ten times. The chain links TRBV3-1 to TRBJ2-7; D unclear. Trimming removed 4 bases at V and 5 bases at J, with 15 bases between. CDR3 size: 14 residues. Germline V CDR1 and CDR2: LGHDT, YNNKEL (reference sequence). CDR3 amino acids: CASSRLDRAHEQYF. Written as DNA, the CDR3 is TGTGCCAGCAGCCGCTTGGACCGCGCCCACGAGCAGTACTTC.

V usage is TRBV12-3 or TRBV12-4 and J usage is TRBJ1-2; 7 bases line up with TRBD1. V dropped 1 base and J dropped 4; count of bases not matched to a gene: 6. The CDR3 is made up of 15 amino acids. The CDR3 sequence is CASSLGKGTVYGYTF. Written as DNA, the CDR3 is TGTGCCAGCAGTTTAGGGAAAGGGACAGTCTATGGCTACACCTTC.

J is TRBJ2-7 and V is TRBV10-2; no reliable D call. The CDR3 spans 12 residues. The V gene's germline CDR1 is WSHSY and CDR2 SAAADI. Between the trimmed V and J ends, which lost 5 bases and 3 bases, there was a span of 8 bases. CDR3 sequence: CASSPNLYEQYF. CDR3 bases: TGCGCCAGCAGTCCAAACCTCTACGAGCAGTACTTC.

This chain connects TRBV4-3 to TRBJ2-7; TRBD1 aligns across 7 bases. Trimming removed 3 bases from V and 6 bases from J; junction bases left unmatched: 14. The CDR3 has 16 residues. Germline V CDR1 and CDR2: LGHNA, YSLEER. The chain's CDR3 is CASSHGPASRGPEQYF. As DNA, the CDR3 is TGCGCCAGCAGCCATGGCCCGGCCTCAAGGGGGCCCGAGCAGTACTTC.

This rearrangement joins TRBV5-1 to TRBJ2-7; no reliable D call. The germline V gene has CDR1 SGHRS and CDR2 YFSETQ. The ends were cut back, 1 base at V and 4 bases at J, with 12 bases in the middle. This CDR3 comprises 14 residues. The CDR3 bases are TGCGCCAGCAGCTTGAGGCACCTAGAGTACGAGCAGTACTTC. It translates to CASSLRHLEYEQYF.

This clonotype has more than one count but fewer than ten. This chain uses TRBV28 with TRBJ2-1, with 10 bases matching TRBD2. The J segment lost 5 bases and the V segment lost 3 bases, leaving 7 bases of the junction unmatched. CDR1 MDHEN and CDR2 SYDVKM come from the germline V gene. CDR3 length equals 16 residues. The CDR3 sequence is CASSFVAGGGHNEQFF. In DNA form, the CDR3 reads TGTGCCAGCAGTTTCGTAGCGGGAGGAGGGCACAATGAGCAGTTCTTC. Using reference TRBV28 and TRBJ2-1 for the parts outside the CDR3, the full variable domain is DVKVTQSSRYLVKRTGEKVFLECVQDMDHENMFWYRQDPGLGLRLIYFSYDVKMKEKGDIPEGYSVSREKKERFSLILESASTNQTSMYLCASSFVAGGGHNEQFFGPGTRLTVL.

The table lists this clonotype with many counts. V usage is TRBV12-5 and J usage is TRBJ1-5, with D unresolved. V shed 1 base and J shed 1 base, with 2 bases lying between them. The CDR3 runs 13 residues. The V gene's germline CDR1 is LGHNT and CDR2 FRNRAP. The CDR3 sequence is CASGLESNQPQHF. The DNA for the CDR3 is TGTGCTAGTGGTTTGGAAAGCAATCAGCCCCAGCATTTT.

The CDR3: CASSQDLGVGTHANIQYF. The CDR3 region has the DNA TGTGCCAGCAGCCAAGATCTTGGGGTCGGGACCCACGCCAACATTCAGTACTTC. The chain combines TRBV4-2 with TRBJ2-4, with D tentatively TRBD1 or TRBD2 (5 bases each). This CDR3 spans 18 amino acids. The germline V gene encodes CDR1 LGHNA and CDR2 YNFKEQ. The V end was cut by 0 bases, the J end by 7 bases, with 22 bases between.

This chain connects TRBV12-3 or TRBV12-4 to TRBJ2-5; TRBD1 matches at 9 bases. V was pared by 5 bases and J by 3 bases, with 10 bases of the junction left unmatched. The CDR3 sequence is 16 residues long. The CDR3 sequence: CASSPTGGGGEETQYF. The DNA of the CDR3 is TGTGCCAGCAGTCCTACAGGGGGCGGGGGTGAAGAGACCCAGTACTTC.

This chain connects TRBV30 to TRBJ1-2; 7 bases are shared with TRBD1. Germline lookup yields CDR1 GTSNPN and CDR2 SVGIG (reference sequence). J gave up 5 bases and V 2 bases, and 5 bases lay outside the gene matches. This CDR3 comprises 13 residues. CDR3 sequence reads: CAWSLGTAYGYTF. The CDR3 DNA sequence: TGTGCCTGGAGTCTTGGGACAGCTTATGGCTACACCTTC.

The chain's CDR3 is CASRPTGGRNQPQHF. The CDR3, as DNA: TGTGCCAGCAGACCGACAGGGGGCAGGAATCAGCCCCAGCATTTT. The chain recombines TRBV7-2 with TRBJ1-5, with 10 bases fitting TRBD1. The CDR3 consists of 15 residues. Germline V CDR1 and CDR2: SGHTA, FQGNSA. The J segment lost 4 bases and the V segment lost 6 bases, leaving 6 bases of the junction unmatched. Full variable domain (rest looked up from reference TRBV7-2 and TRBJ1-5): GAGVSQSPSNKVTEKGKDVELRCDPISGHTALYWYRQSLGQGLEFLIYFQGNSAPDKSGLPSDRFSAERTGGSVSTLTIQRTQQEDSAVYLCASRPTGGRNQPQHFGDGTRLSIL.

This clonotype was recorded a few times. This rearrangement joins TRBV11-3 to TRBJ2-7; D is undetermined. Germline V lookup: CDR1 SGHNT, CDR2 YENEEA. This CDR3 has 15 amino acids. Trimming shortened V by 1 base and J by 6 bases, and 16 bases separated the two germline ends. CDR3 sequence (DNA): TGTGCCAGCAGCTTAGTCGGCACCGAATCGGTCGAGCAGTACTTC. The encoded protein is CASSLVGTESVEQYF.

This rearrangement joins TRBV7-3 to TRBJ2-2; D is ambiguous. The germline V and J ends were trimmed by 3 bases and 0 bases, with 8 bases remaining between them. CDR3 length equals 15 residues. The V gene's germline CDR1 is SGHTA and CDR2 FQGTGA. CDR3 region: CASSFLGTNTGELFF. The CDR3 coding sequence is TGTGCCAGCAGCTTCCTAGGGACGAACACCGGGGAGCTGTTTTTT.

Only a few counts were recorded for this clonotype. The V gene is TRBV16, the J gene TRBJ2-7; no clear D gene. Per germline, CDR1 KGHSY and CDR2 FQNENV. The CDR3 extends over 13 amino acids. V was trimmed by 8 bases and J by 0 bases, leaving 11 bases between them. Here the CDR3 DNA reads TGTGCCAGCGCCGCGACTGACTCCTACGAGCAGTACTTC. Protein product: CASAATDSYEQYF.

The chain uses TRBV18 and TRBJ2-1; D possibly corresponds to TRBD2 (5 bases). CDR1 is KGHSH and CDR2 is LQKENI in the germline V gene. This CDR3 is built from 14 residues. The V and J ends lost 3 bases and 3 bases respectively, with 9 bases between them. The CDR3 reads CASSPSEGYNEQFF. The CDR3 DNA sequence: TGTGCCAGCTCACCGAGCGAGGGCTACAATGAGCAGTTCTTC.

The sample holds a few counts of this clonotype. The gene calls are TRBV7-3 and TRBJ2-1; possibly TRBD2 for D (6 bases). Deletions cut 5 bases from V and 0 bases from J, with 14 bases between. In germline, CDR1 is SGHTA, CDR2 FQGTGA. This CDR3 has 16 amino acids. The CDR3 DNA follows: TGTGCCAGCAGCCGAACAGCGGGCTTCTCCTACAATGAGCAGTTCTTC. This sequence encodes CASSRTAGFSYNEQFF.